Listed here is a single TCR beta chain. These data belong to a study of blood T cell repertoires in COVID-19. Whole-study context: Researchers got acute and convalescent COVID-19 samples from the United States, Italy and Spain. In each case, the material was cDNA or gDNA derived from T cells, B-cell-depleted T cells, or PBMCs.

Original analysis: From reference gene primer amplification, estimates of nucleated cell counts were derived. Clones were sequenced by immunoSEQ multiplex PCR, and TCRdb holds only the in-frame ones, with some missing. The V and J calls and the clone size are those of that table, but D and trimming were determined from the DNA. The repertoire has more than 20,000 clones, around 80% of them found once; the top ten carry 20% to 25%. V was trimmed by 1 base and J by 3 bases, leaving 15 bases between them. The CDR3 contains 16 residues. CDR1 LGHNA and CDR2 YNFKEQ come from the germline V gene. The rearrangement uses TRBV4-2 and TRBJ1-1; D gene ambiguous. Sequenced material: peripheral blood. This clonotype was obtained from a man older than 75 with active or convalescent COVID-19. DNA for the CDR3: TGTGCCAGCAGCCAAGTTATGGGGTCGAGGGACACTGAAGCTTTCTTT. Encoded protein: CASSQVMGSRDTEAFF.